These T cell receptor beta chains were read from a single sample in a study of T cell repertoires in cytomegalovirus infection. These receptors have no known antigen. TCRdb reprocessed the reads via MiXCR and lists one record per CDR3 protein. The sample holds under 300,000 distinct CDR3 sequences, approximately 22% seen once. The sample consisted of cultured PBMCs, taken from culture after CMV antigen stimulation. Every receptor here comes from a human donor in good health (CMV status not recorded). Some clones in this sample may be carry-over from other donors' samples. Both conserved end residues are part of each CDR3. A D gene is named only where the DNA matches it firmly. Clone size appears in some rows only: once, few, many, or a class for an expanded clone.

D gene | J gene | clone size | V gene | CDR3 protein | CDR3 DNA
. | TRBJ2-1 | few | TRBV6-2/TRBV6-3 | CASSSRGTQGGNEQFF | TGTGCCAGCAGTTCTAGGGGCACCCAGGGGGGGAATGAGCAGTTCTTC
. | TRBJ2-5 | few | TRBV28 | CASTDKSGRETQYF | TGTGCCAGCACCGACAAATCAGGGCGGGAGACCCAGTACTTC
. | TRBJ2-1 | few | TRBV9 | CASSLRLVGEQFF | TGTGCCAGCAGCCTTAGACTAGTAGGTGAGCAGTTCTTC
. | TRBJ2-3 | few | TRBV9 | CASSVAGSVPDTQYF | TGTGCCAGCAGCGTAGCGGGAAGTGTACCCGATACGCAGTATTTT
. | TRBJ1-1 | few | TRBV29-1 | CSGTGNGNTEAFF | TGCAGCGGTACAGGGAACGGGAACACTGAAGCTTTCTTT
. | TRBJ2-1 | . | TRBV3-1 | CASSIFHFGSSKNEQFF | TGTGCCAGCAGTATTTTTCATTTCGGGAGCTCAAAGAATGAGCAGTTCTTC
TRBD1 | TRBJ1-1 | . | TRBV6-5 | CASSNRRGRGEAFF | TGTGCCAGCAGTAATCGAAGGGGGCGAGGTGAAGCTTTCTTT
TRBD2 | TRBJ2-1 | . | TRBV6-6 | CASSYVLREGEGMFF | TGTGCCAGCAGTTACGTTTTGCGGGAGGGCGAGGGGATGTTCTTC
. | TRBJ2-1 | . | TRBV27 | CASKKAGWYNEQFF | TGTGCCAGCAAAAAGGCGGGATGGTACAATGAGCAGTTCTTC
TRBD2 | TRBJ2-5 | . | TRBV12-3/TRBV12-4 | CASSLSASGRWETQYF | TGTGCCAGCAGTTTAAGCGCTAGCGGGAGATGGGAGACCCAGTACTTC
. | TRBJ2-2 | many | TRBV7-3 | CASSLYARDVNTGELFF | TGTGCCAGCAGCTTATACGCACGGGACGTAAACACCGGGGAGCTGTTTTTT
TRBD1 | TRBJ1-1 | many | TRBV12-3/TRBV12-4 | CASSLAGTGGTEAFF | TGTGCCAGCAGTTTGGCCGGGACAGGGGGCACTGAAGCTTTCTTT
. | TRBJ1-2 | few | TRBV6-5 | CASSYSPELDGYTF | TGTGCCAGCAGTTACTCTCCGGAACTTGATGGCTACACCTTC
. | TRBJ2-3 | many | TRBV7-2 | CASSSRLGSTDTQYF | TGTGCCAGCAGCTCGAGACTGGGGAGCACAGATACGCAGTATTTT
TRBD2 | TRBJ2-5 | . | TRBV25-1 | CASSESAREGQIAQYF | TGTGCCAGCAGTGAATCGGCTCGGGAGGGCCAAATCGCCCAGTACTTC
TRBD2 | TRBJ2-2 | . | TRBV20-1 | CSASRTSGRGELFF | TGCAGTGCTAGCAGGACTAGCGGGAGGGGGGAGCTGTTTTTT
TRBD1 | TRBJ2-7 | . | TRBV28 | CASRKPGTAYEQYF | TGTGCCAGCAGGAAGCCCGGGACAGCCTACGAGCAGTACTTC
. | TRBJ2-1 | few | TRBV6-2/TRBV6-3 | CASRLPRRGLPGSYNEQFF | TGTGCCAGCCGACTCCCTCGGCGGGGTCTCCCGGGGTCCTACAATGAGCAGTTCTTC
. | TRBJ1-2 | few | TRBV7-9 | CASRDNRDAGYTF | TGTGCCAGCAGGGATAACAGGGATGCTGGCTACACCTTC
TRBD1 | TRBJ2-1 | few | TRBV19 | CASSIVGGVGQLYNEQFF | TGTGCCAGTAGTATAGTTGGGGGTGTGGGACAGCTTTACAATGAGCAGTTCTTC
. | TRBJ1-6 | many | TRBV24-1 | CATSAGPGGNSPLHF | TGTGCCACCAGTGCGGGGCCAGGCGGGAATTCACCCCTCCACTTT
TRBD2 | TRBJ2-1 | once | TRBV19 | CASSPRTSLGEQFF | TGTGCCAGTAGTCCTCGGACTAGCTTGGGTGAGCAGTTCTTC
. | TRBJ1-4 | . | TRBV19 | CASSMTHATNEKLFF | TGTGCCAGTAGTATGACTCATGCAACTAATGAAAAACTGTTTTTT
. | TRBJ1-5 | few | TRBV18 | CASSPETWGNSNQPQHF | TGTGCCAGCTCACCCGAGACGTGGGGAAATAGCAATCAGCCCCAGCATTTT
TRBD2 | TRBJ2-5 | . | TRBV30 | CAWSVGLAIETQYF | TGTGCCTGGAGTGTGGGACTAGCGATCGAGACCCAGTACTTC
TRBD2 | TRBJ2-5 | . | TRBV7-2 | CASSLDGREREAQYF | TGTGCCAGCAGCTTAGATGGGCGGGAGAGGGAGGCCCAGTACTTC
. | TRBJ1-1 | . | TRBV11-2 | CASSSRGRDTNTEAFF | TGTGCCAGCAGCTCCCGCGGTCGGGACACGAACACTGAAGCTTTCTTT
. | TRBJ1-2 | few | TRBV28 | CASSAQLRAFGYTF | TGTGCCAGCAGTGCCCAGCTCAGGGCCTTTGGCTACACCTTC
. | TRBJ1-3 | many | TRBV15 | CATSRDAKGGTGNTIYF | TGTGCCACCAGCAGAGATGCGAAGGGGGGCACTGGAAACACCATATATTTT
. | TRBJ2-1 | . | TRBV5-1 | CASSWSESYNEQFF | TGCGCCAGCAGCTGGTCCGAATCCTACAATGAGCAGTTCTTC
. | TRBJ2-1 | many | TRBV6-2/TRBV6-3 | CASSDVNEQFF | TGTGCCAGCAGTGACGTCAATGAGCAGTTCTTC
. | TRBJ2-1 | few | TRBV6-5 | CASSYSAGTYNEQFF | TGTGCCAGCAGTTACTCGGCGGGAACCTACAATGAGCAGTTCTTC
. | TRBJ2-3 | . | TRBV7-2 | CASSSPWGGVDTQYF | TGTGCCAGCAGCTCGCCATGGGGCGGGGTGGATACGCAGTATTTT
. | TRBJ1-3 | few | TRBV6-1 | CASTDRRVDTIYF | TGTGCCAGCACCGATCGCAGGGTAGACACCATATATTTT
. | TRBJ1-1 | . | TRBV11-2 | CASSLAPRDTEAFF | TGTGCCAGCAGCTTAGCACCCAGGGATACTGAAGCTTTCTTT
TRBD1 | TRBJ2-5 | . | TRBV27 | CASSWTGGETQYF | TGTGCCAGCAGTTGGACAGGGGGAGAGACCCAGTACTTC
. | TRBJ1-2 | many | TRBV7-2 | CASSHEAPAYNYGYTF | TGTGCCAGCAGTCACGAGGCACCCGCTTATAACTATGGCTACACCTTC
TRBD1 | TRBJ2-5 | many | TRBV7-2 | CASSLGTGVLETQYF | TGTGCCAGCAGCTTAGGGACAGGGGTTCTTGAGACCCAGTACTTC
. | TRBJ1-2 | . | TRBV7-9 | CASSLGQAPTNYGYTF | TGTGCCAGCAGCTTAGGACAGGCCCCGACAAACTATGGCTACACCTTC
. | TRBJ2-1 | few | TRBV6-2/TRBV6-3 | CASSTKNRVSYNEQFF | TGTGCCAGCAGTACAAAGAACAGGGTTTCCTACAATGAGCAGTTCTTC